This passage covers 9 T cell receptor beta chains from one sample sequenced in a study of cytomegalovirus exposure and HLA in healthy donors. Profiling relied on immunoSEQ multiplex PCR, and the TCRdb table lists in-frame clones only, not all of them. This table holds around 180,000 clones, roughly 86% found once. The sequenced sample was PBMCs. The source of these receptors is a young woman in good health and CMV-seronegative.

The chain couples TRBV19 to TRBJ1-2, with D hard to call. The CDR3 is made up of 15 amino acids. V was cut by 5 bases and J by 6 bases, with 19 bases left in between. Germline V gene lookup returns CDR1 LNHDA and CDR2 SQIVND (reference sequence). DNA for the CDR3: TGTGCCAGTAGTCCGCCTGCGTTCGTACTAGATGGCTACACCTTC. Amino acid sequence: CASSPPAFVLDGYTF.

The V call is TRBV19, the J call TRBJ2-1; 10 nucleotides align to TRBD2. The V gene end was trimmed by 6 bases and the J gene end by 7 bases; junction bases not matched to a gene: 6. The CDR3 runs 14 residues. Per the germline V gene, CDR1 is LNHDA and CDR2 is SQIVND (reference sequence). In DNA form, the CDR3 reads TGTGCCAGTAGGCCCGGACTAGCGGTAAATGAGCAGTTCTTC. Encoded protein: CASRPGLAVNEQFF. Full variable domain (remainder filled in from reference TRBV19 and TRBJ2-1): DGGITQSPKYLFRKEGQNVTLSCEQNLNHDAMYWYRQDPGQGLRLIYYSQIVNDFQKGDIAEGYSVSREKKESFPLTVTSAQKNPTAFYLCASRPGLAVNEQFFGPGTRLTVL.

The rearrangement uses TRBV5-6 and TRBJ1-4, with D hard to call. Trimming stripped 4 bases from V and 7 bases from J, with 26 bases between. Per germline, CDR1 SGHDT and CDR2 YYEEEE. The length of the CDR3 is 18 residues. CDR3 sequence reads: CASSPGGVAPGRSEKLFF. The CDR3 nucleotides read TGTGCCAGCAGCCCAGGTGGTGTGGCCCCCGGGAGGAGTGAAAAACTGTTTTTT.

The chain is built from TRBV2 and TRBJ1-5; 8 bases are a match to TRBD1. The CDR3 covers 14 residues. The V gene's germline CDR1 is SNHLY and CDR2 FYNNEI. V lost 4 bases to trimming and J lost 2 bases; unmatched junction nucleotides: 1. The CDR3 region has the DNA TGTGCCAGCAGTGCGGGACAGGGCAATCAGCCCCAGCATTTT. Translating it yields CASSAGQGNQPQHF.

V is TRBV5-6 and J is TRBJ2-7, with a weak D call TRBD1 (5 bases). The V end lost 3 bases, the J end lost 0 bases, and 7 bases lay between the germline ends. Germline loops: CDR1 SGHDT, CDR2 YYEEEE. The CDR3 totals 13 residues. Here the CDR3 DNA reads TGTGCCAGCAGCTCCGACAGCTCCTACGAGCAGTACTTC. It translates to CASSSDSSYEQYF.

This chain links TRBV5-1 with TRBJ1-1; the D is unclear. V was cut by 7 bases and J by 1 base, with 11 bases left in between. The length of the CDR3 is 13 residues. Germline V gene sequence: CDR1 SGHRS, CDR2 YFSETQ. CDR3 sequence: CASGPPGNTEAFF. Written as DNA, the CDR3 is TGCGCCAGCGGGCCCCCAGGGAACACTGAAGCTTTCTTT. The full variable domain, completed using reference TRBV5-1 and TRBJ1-1, is KAGVTQTPRYLIKTRGQQVTLSCSPISGHRSVSWYQQTPGQGLQFLFEYFSETQRNKGNFPGRFSGRQFSNSRSEMNVSTLELGDSALYLCASGPPGNTEAFFGQGTRLTVV.

A note on this clone: This may be a read error, as it is one base from a much larger clone. The chain joins TRBV7-3 to TRBJ1-1; D is possibly TRBD1 (6 bases). CDR1 is SGHTA and CDR2 is FQGTGA in the germline V gene. V shed 2 bases and J shed 3 bases, with 7 bases lying between them. The CDR3 is 13 residues long. CDR3 in DNA: TGTGCCAGCAGCTTAGCAGGGGACACTGAAGCTTTCTTT. Translation gives CASSLAGDTEAFF.

The chain recombines TRBV4-1 with TRBJ2-7; TRBD2 agrees at 12 bases. The CDR3 runs 16 residues. Germline V gives CDR1 MGHRA, CDR2 YSYEKL. The trim removed 3 bases at V and 0 bases at J, leaving 3 bases unmatched. The CDR3 DNA reads TGCGCCAGCAGCCAGGGACTAGCGGGTACCTCCTACGAGCAGTACTTC. Translating gives CASSQGLAGTSYEQYF.

The chain is built from TRBV7-2 and TRBJ2-1; TRBD2 aligns across 9 bases. This CDR3 comprises 15 residues. Germline CDR1 and CDR2: SGHTA and FQGNSA. V lost 1 base, J lost 9 bases, and 7 bases stayed unmatched. In DNA, the CDR3 is TGTGCCAGCAGCTTAGGGGCGGGGGGGCTTGCTGAGCAGTTCTTC. Its translation is CASSLGAGGLAEQFF.